Presented here are 20 T cell receptor beta chains from one specimen sequenced in a study of blood T cell repertoires in COVID-19. Assay: immunoSEQ multiplex PCR; the TCRdb copy retains only in-frame clones and omits some. Among around 400,000 clones, nearly 90% were seen once, and the ten largest hold approximately 1.5%. Material for sequencing was PBMCs or T cells enriched from blood (not recorded which). These receptors were collected from a woman in her 30s who had recovered from COVID-19.

The gene calls are TRBV30 and TRBJ1-6; 9 positions agree with TRBD1. The CDR3 length is 14 residues. J was trimmed by 10 bases and V by 2 bases; bases with no gene match: 6. Germline loops: CDR1 GTSNPN, CDR2 SVGIG (reference sequence). CDR3 loop: CAWSRDRVGSPLHF. The DNA of the CDR3 is TGTGCCTGGAGTCGGGACAGGGTGGGCTCACCCCTCCACTTT. The entire variable domain, with the rest obtained from reference TRBV30 and TRBJ1-6, is as follows: SQTIHQWPATLVQPVGSPLSLECTVEGTSNPNLYWYRQAAGRGLQLLFYSVGIGQISSEVPQNLSASRPQDRQFILSSKKLLLSDSGFYLCAWSRDRVGSPLHFGNGTRLTVT.

V gene TRBV7-8 combines with J gene TRBJ2-3, with D perhaps matching TRBD2 (6 bases). With 1 base removed from V and 2 bases from J, the gap between germline ends came to 22 bases. CDR3 size: 19 residues. In germline, CDR1 is SGHVS, CDR2 FQNEAQ. The CDR3 loop reads CASSLVLMLAPTPTDTQYF. As DNA, the CDR3 is TGTGCCAGCAGCTTAGTTTTGATGCTAGCGCCTACCCCCACAGATACGCAGTATTTT.

V usage is TRBV5-1 and J usage is TRBJ1-1; 9 bases map to TRBD1. Trimming cost V 6 bases and J 4 bases; bases outside gene matches: 4. CDR1 is SGHRS, CDR2 YFSETQ, per germline. CDR3 length equals 13 residues. CDR3 loop: CASKGQGGTEAFF. CDR3 DNA: TGCGCCAGCAAGGGACAGGGTGGCACTGAAGCTTTCTTT.

The chain recombines TRBV19 with TRBJ1-2; D is uncertain. V was clipped by 7 bases and J by 0 bases, with 15 bases between them. Germline V gives CDR1 LNHDA, CDR2 SQIVND (reference sequence). The CDR3 is 15 residues long. CDR3 coding DNA: TGTGCCAGTAACCAGATGGGGAGGACTAACTATGGCTACACCTTC. Protein product: CASNQMGRTNYGYTF.

The genes are TRBV10-1 and TRBJ1-5, with TRBD1 matching over 9 bases. V was pared by 8 bases and J by 5 bases, with 4 bases of the junction left unmatched. Per the germline V gene, CDR1 is WNHNN and CDR2 is SYGVQD (reference sequence). CDR3 length equals 13 residues. The CDR3 DNA reads TGCGCCAGCCGACGGACAGGGGATCAGCCCCAGCATTTT. It yields the protein CASRRTGDQPQHF.

Points on this clone: This specimen includes other DNA sequences encoding the same CDR3. This chain links TRBV4-1 with TRBJ2-7, with 10 bases identical to TRBD2. This CDR3 spans 15 amino acids. With 1 base clipped from V and 3 bases from J, the junction kept 3 bases outside the gene matches. Germline V gives CDR1 MGHRA, CDR2 YSYEKL. The chain's CDR3 is CASSQGTSGGYEQYF. The DNA for the CDR3 is TGCGCCAGCAGCCAAGGGACTAGCGGAGGCTACGAGCAGTACTTC.

CDR3 nucleotide sequence: TGCGCCAGCAGTGGGGGACCTAAAGGACAGACCTATGGCTACACCTTC. Its translation: CASSGGPKGQTYGYTF. This chain joins TRBV5-1 and TRBJ1-2; D is possibly TRBD1 (6 bases). The CDR3 is 16 amino acids. Germline-derived CDR1 and CDR2 are SGHRS and YFSETQ. The V and J ends lost 5 bases and 4 bases respectively, with 21 bases between them.

The J gene is TRBJ2-7, the V gene TRBV9; no firm D call. This CDR3 contains 12 residues. Trimming shortened V by 3 bases and J by 2 bases, and 6 bases separated the two germline ends. The V gene's germline CDR1 is SGDLS and CDR2 YYNGEE. Here the CDR3 DNA reads TGTGCCAGCAGCGCCAGGACCTACGAGCAGTACTTC. Its translation: CASSARTYEQYF.

The V call is TRBV4-1, the J call TRBJ2-3, with D perhaps matching TRBD1 (6 bases). The V end lost 3 bases, the J end lost 4 bases, and 20 bases lay between the germline ends. CDR3 length equals 17 residues. The V gene's germline CDR1 is MGHRA and CDR2 YSYEKL. The CDR3 DNA follows: TGCGCCAGCAGCCACACGTCTAGGCAGGGGTATGCAGATACGCAGTATTTT. It translates to CASSHTSRQGYADTQYF.

The chain links TRBV27 to TRBJ2-1, with D maybe TRBD2 (6 bases). CDR1 MNHEY and CDR2 SMNVEV come from the germline V gene (reference sequence). This CDR3 spans 14 amino acids. Deletions cut 8 bases from V and 3 bases from J, with 14 bases between. Here the CDR3 reads CASSMEGYYNEQFF. The CDR3 region has the DNA TGTGCCAGCTCAATGGAGGGATACTACAATGAGCAGTTCTTC.

V gene TRBV2 combines with J gene TRBJ1-1; D remains unclear. This CDR3 spans 12 amino acids. The V end lost 9 bases, the J end lost 1 base, and 9 bases lay between the germline ends. Germline assignment: CDR1 SNHLY and CDR2 FYNNEI. CDR3 in amino acids: CASRRGNTEAFF. CDR3 bases: TGTGCCAGTAGGCGGGGGAACACTGAAGCTTTCTTT.

The rearrangement links TRBV5-1 to TRBJ1-1; 11 nucleotides agree with TRBD1. This CDR3 region has 14 residues. V lost 5 bases to trimming and J lost 6 bases; unmatched junction nucleotides: 6. CDR1 and CDR2 (germline): SGHRS, YFSETQ. The CDR3, as DNA: TGCGCCAGCAGGGTGGGACAGGGGGGCTCTGAAGCTTTCTTT. This translates into CASRVGQGGSEAFF.

This chain's CDR3 is CASSVDRGTEAFF. CDR3 DNA: TGCGCCAGCAGTGTTGACAGGGGCACTGAAGCTTTCTTT. The chain joins TRBV10-1 to TRBJ1-1, with 8 bases identical to TRBD1. V trimming: 4 bases; J trimming: 4 bases; junction bases outside the gene matches: 2. The CDR3 runs 13 residues. In germline, CDR1 is WNHNN, CDR2 SYGVQD (reference sequence).

The chain has TRBV5-1 and TRBJ1-2, with 10 nucleotides matching TRBD1. The CDR3 covers 13 residues. J was trimmed by 8 bases and V by 5 bases; bases with no gene match: 6. The V gene's germline CDR1 is SGHRS and CDR2 YFSETQ. DNA of the CDR3: TGCGCCAGCAGAAGAGGGACAGGGGAAGGCTACACCTTC. Translation gives CASRRGTGEGYTF.

The chain has TRBV6-6 and TRBJ2-7; a possible D gene is TRBD2 (5 bases). Looked up from germline, CDR1 is MNHNY and CDR2 is SVGAGI (reference sequence). Trimming stripped 6 bases from V and 7 bases from J, with 22 bases between. This CDR3 has 15 residues. CDR3 sequence: CASRAGINLLGEQYF. CDR3 coding DNA: TGTGCCAGCAGGGCCGGGATAAATCTCCTAGGGGAGCAGTACTTC.

This chain connects TRBV21-1 to TRBJ1-1. TRBV21-1 is a recognized pseudogene. This CDR3 contains 15 residues. Here the CDR3 reads CASSKGRGLNTEAFF. The CDR3 bases are TGTGCCAGCAGCAAAGGAAGAGGATTGAACACTGAAGCTTTCTTT.

V is TRBV4-3 and J is TRBJ1-1; the match to TRBD1 covers 12 bases. The V gene's germline CDR1 is LGHNA and CDR2 YSLEER. This CDR3 comprises 15 residues. The J segment lost 11 bases and the V segment lost 0 bases, leaving 7 bases of the junction unmatched. CDR3 region: CASSQDSGTGGDAFF. In nucleotides, the CDR3 is TGCGCCAGCAGCCAAGATTCCGGGACAGGGGGCGATGCTTTCTTT.

Points on this clone: The junction does not match germline at one end; this may be a read error. V gene TRBV27 combines with J gene TRBJ2-1; the D is unclear. CDR1 is MNHEY, CDR2 SMNVEV, per germline (reference sequence). The CDR3 extends over 11 amino acids. The CDR3 DNA follows: TGTGGCAGCTTCTCCCGTAATGAGCAGTTCTTC. This sequence encodes CGSFSRNEQFF.

The chain couples TRBV4-2 to TRBJ1-5; D unclear. CDR1 is LGHNA and CDR2 is YNFKEQ in the germline V gene. V was trimmed by 4 bases and J by 7 bases, leaving 20 bases between them. CDR3 length equals 16 residues. The CDR3 DNA follows: TGTGCCAGCAGCCCCGGAACCGACATAAGGGAGCAGCCCCAGCATTTT. It is translated as CASSPGTDIREQPQHF.

The rearrangement uses TRBV25-1 and TRBJ2-7; D unresolved. The CDR3 runs to 13 residues. Trimming stripped 0 bases from V and 6 bases from J, with 9 bases between. The germline V gene has CDR1 MGHDK and CDR2 SYGVNS. Written as DNA, the CDR3 is TGTGCCAGCAGTGAATATGGCGGTGGCGAGCAGTACTTC. Translation gives CASSEYGGGEQYF.